This T cell receptor beta chain was recorded in a study of cytomegalovirus exposure and HLA in healthy donors. Germline CDR1 reads SNHLY; CDR2 reads FYNNEI. CDR3 length: 15 amino acids. V was pared by 7 bases and J by 6 bases, with 7 bases of the junction left unmatched. Both 60 Vbeta primers and 13 Jbeta primers went into the PCR. Some clones are missing from TCRdb's copy, which holds only in-frame ones; the method was immunoSEQ multiplex PCR. The sample contains 100,000 to 150,000 clones, 75% to 90% of which appear only once. This clonotype was obtained from a woman aged 40 to 50 in good health and CMV-seropositive. The source material was PBMCs. This chain connects TRBV2 to TRBJ2-3, with 13 bases identical to TRBD2. The CDR3 region is CASNIGLAGVDTQYF. DNA of the CDR3: TGTGCCAGCAACATAGGACTAGCGGGAGTGGATACGCAGTATTTT.